The next 20 T cell receptor beta chains were all read from a single sample in a study of post-analysis software for immune sequencing data. Findings and limits, study-wide: TRBV5-6, TRBV5-1 and TRBV20-1 were among four or five TRBV segments more frequent in patients than controls.

Sequencing libraries made from TCR beta cDNA carried unique molecular identifiers. TCRdb processed the PCR reads anew with MiXCR; each CDR3 protein has one entry. The sample consists of around 700,000 distinct CDR3 sequences, approximately 60% of them appearing once. No antigen is known for these receptors. The sequenced material came from blood. Receptor source: a girl aged 2 to 10 with multiple sclerosis.

This clonotype was seen a handful of times. CDR3 DNA: TGTGCCAGCAGCCTTTCGGAGGGTGCGAGCTATGGCTACACCTTC. Protein product: CASSLSEGASYGYTF. The chain links TRBV9 to TRBJ1-2; D unresolved. Germline CDR1 is SGDLS and CDR2 is YYNGEE. This CDR3 comprises 15 residues. V shed 4 bases and J shed 4 bases, with 17 bases lying between them.

Only one count was recorded for this clonotype. The chain joins TRBV4-3 to TRBJ1-6; D may be TRBD1 (6 bases). Germline CDR1 and CDR2: LGHNA and YSLEER. The CDR3 has 16 amino acids. The V end lost 9 bases, the J end lost 0 bases, and 15 bases lay between the germline ends. CDR3 amino acids: CASAYTTGSYNSPLHF. CDR3 nucleotide sequence: TGCGCCAGTGCATATACGACAGGCTCCTATAATTCACCCCTCCACTTT.

The chain recombines TRBV6-1 with TRBJ2-2, with 12 bases identical to TRBD2. CDR3 length equals 18 residues. The V gene's germline CDR1 is MNHNS and CDR2 SASEGT. The J segment lost 0 bases and the V segment lost 4 bases, leaving 6 bases of the junction unmatched. CDR3 sequence: CASSVLLAGGPNTGELFF. CDR3 DNA sequence: TGTGCCAGCAGTGTTTTACTAGCGGGGGGACCGAACACCGGGGAGCTGTTTTTT.

The chain carries TRBV20-1 and TRBJ1-4; D perhaps matches TRBD1 (6 bases). The CDR3 sequence is 15 residues long. Trimming cost V 6 bases and J 8 bases, with 22 bases left between them. Germline V lookup: CDR1 DFQATT, CDR2 SNEGSKA (reference sequence). CDR3 nucleotides: TGCAGTGCCTACCCCTTACAGGGTGTAAGCGAAAAACTGTTTTTT. Translated: CSAYPLQGVSEKLFF.

The chain carries TRBV7-9 and TRBJ2-3; TRBD2 agrees at 7 bases. This CDR3 region has 16 residues. Germline CDR1 is SEHNR and CDR2 is FQNEAQ (reference sequence). V shed 2 bases, J shed 3 bases, and the junction held 8 bases outside the gene matches. The CDR3 here is CASSLSGGRATDTQYF. The CDR3 DNA reads as TGTGCCAGCAGCTTATCCGGCGGGAGAGCGACAGATACGCAGTATTTT.

This chain links TRBV20-1 with TRBJ1-4, with D possibly matching TRBD1 (5 bases). The CDR3 covers 16 residues. Germline CDR1 DFQATT, CDR2 SNEGSKA (reference sequence). V was cut by 4 bases and J by 3 bases, with 18 bases left in between. CDR3 nucleotide sequence: TGCAGTGCTACCCAACCTCTCGGGGGATCTAATGAAAAACTGTTTTTT. Translating gives CSATQPLGGSNEKLFF.

The chain links TRBV7-2 to TRBJ2-3; no reliable D call. The CDR3 has 14 residues. The germline V gene encodes CDR1 SGHTA and CDR2 FQGNSA. V was shortened by 5 bases and J by 0 bases, with 9 bases between the two germline ends. CDR3 region: CASSHSPSTDTQYF. The DNA for the CDR3 is TGTGCCAGCAGCCACTCCCCAAGCACAGATACGCAGTATTTT.

The gene calls are TRBV15 and TRBJ2-1; the match to TRBD2 covers 7 bases. Germline V CDR1 and CDR2: LNHNV, YYDKDF (reference sequence). This CDR3 contains 13 residues. V shed 8 bases and J 8 bases; nucleotides not matched to a gene: 9. The DNA of the CDR3 is TGTGCCACCCGAAAGCGGGAAGCGGATGAGCAGTTCTTC. Translation gives CATRKREADEQFF.

The V and J genes are TRBV7-9 and TRBJ1-5; D uncertain. This CDR3 has 13 residues. The V end was cut by 6 bases, the J end by 7 bases, with 13 bases between. The germline V gene has CDR1 SEHNR and CDR2 FQNEAQ (reference sequence). The CDR3 DNA is TGTGCCAGCAGGCTAAATGAGGGCCAGCCCCAGCATTTT. This sequence encodes CASRLNEGQPQHF.

The chain couples TRBV6-2 or TRBV6-3 to TRBJ2-1; D may be TRBD1 (5 bases). CDR1 MNHEY and CDR2 SVGEGT come from the germline V gene. With 6 bases removed from V and 8 bases from J, the gap between germline ends came to 11 bases. This CDR3 comprises 12 residues. As DNA, the CDR3 is TGTGCCAGCAGACCAGGGATGCATGAGCAGTTCTTC. It encodes CASRPGMHEQFF.

The genes are TRBV5-1 and TRBJ2-1; D possibly corresponds to TRBD2 (5 bases). This CDR3 is built from 14 residues. Germline loops: CDR1 SGHRS, CDR2 YFSETQ. Trimming took 0 bases from V and 7 from J, leaving 11 bases between them. The CDR3, as DNA: TGCGCCAGCAGCTTGGAGGGCAGGACTAATGAGCAGTTCTTC. This gives the protein CASSLEGRTNEQFF.

This chain connects TRBV11-2 to TRBJ2-3; D is unresolved. The CDR3 has 14 residues. The V gene lost 5 bases and the J gene lost 0 bases, with 9 bases spanning the gap. The V gene's germline CDR1 is SGHAT and CDR2 FQNNGV. For the CDR3, the DNA is TGTGCCAGCAGCCGGGTTACTAGCACAGATACGCAGTATTTT. The encoded protein is CASSRVTSTDTQYF.

The chain is built from TRBV6-5 and TRBJ2-5, with D possibly TRBD2 on 7 matching bases. CDR1 and CDR2 (germline): MNHEY, SVGAGI. V was shortened by 4 bases and J by 5 bases, with 14 bases between the two germline ends. This CDR3 region has 14 residues. DNA of the CDR3: TGTGCCAGCAGTTGGGGGGCAGCGGGGGAGACCCAGTACTTC. Residues: CASSWGAAGETQYF.

The chain combines TRBV10-3 with TRBJ1-1, with 8 bases matching TRBD1. The V gene's germline CDR1 is ENHRY and CDR2 SYGVKD. This CDR3 is 14 amino acids long. Trimming cost V 3 bases and J 5 bases; bases outside gene matches: 5. CDR3 coding DNA: TGTGCCATCAGTGACAGGGGGCCGGGTACTGAAGCTTTCTTT. Translated: CAISDRGPGTEAFF.

This clonotype has more than one count but fewer than ten. V gene TRBV20-1 combines with J gene TRBJ2-2; possible D gene TRBD1, 5 bases. V was trimmed by 3 bases and J by 1 base, leaving 12 bases between them. Germline CDR1 DFQATT, CDR2 SNEGSKA (reference sequence). The CDR3 is 15 amino acids. CDR3 residues: CSARDIRVNTGELFF. The CDR3 region has the DNA TGCAGTGCTAGGGACATCCGGGTGAACACCGGGGAGCTGTTTTTT.

The rearrangement joins TRBV20-1 to TRBJ2-3, with 7 bases aligning to TRBD2. Losses at the gene ends were 0 bases for V and 4 bases for J; bases not matched to a gene: 10. This CDR3 has 16 amino acids. From germline, CDR1 is DFQATT and CDR2 SNEGSKA (reference sequence). The CDR3 is CSARDLTRGGSDTQYF. The CDR3 DNA sequence: TGCAGTGCTAGAGATCTAACCCGCGGGGGATCAGATACGCAGTATTTT.

The rearrangement links TRBV6-1 to TRBJ2-3; 9 bases agree with TRBD1. Germline V CDR1 and CDR2: MNHNS, SASEGT. The CDR3 has 13 amino acids. V trimming: 8 bases; J trimming: 3 bases; junction bases outside the gene matches: 3. CDR3 region: CASGGQGTDTQYF. CDR3 DNA: TGTGCCAGCGGAGGACAGGGGACAGATACGCAGTATTTT.

The chain carries TRBV5-8 and TRBJ2-1, with 7 bases lining up with TRBD1. CDR1 and CDR2 from the germline V gene are SGHTS and YDEGEE. The V gene end was trimmed by 1 base and the J gene end by 5 bases; junction bases not matched to a gene: 9. The CDR3 runs 16 residues. The CDR3: CASSLFVGQPDNEQFF. The CDR3, as DNA: TGTGCCAGCAGCTTGTTTGTGGGACAGCCGGACAATGAGCAGTTCTTC.

The chain links TRBV29-1 to TRBJ2-2, with 9 bases aligning to TRBD1. J was trimmed by 4 bases and V by 4 bases; bases with no gene match: 7. This CDR3 has 15 amino acids. The germline V gene has CDR1 SQVTM and CDR2 ANQGSEA. Written as DNA, the CDR3 is TGCAGCGTTGGTACAGGGGGCAGGCTCACCGGGGAGCTGTTTTTT. It yields the protein CSVGTGGRLTGELFF.

The J gene is TRBJ2-1, the V gene TRBV20-1; perhaps TRBD1 as D (6 bases). Per germline, CDR1 DFQATT and CDR2 SNEGSKA (reference sequence). The CDR3 covers 13 residues. V lost 5 bases, J lost 8 bases, and 16 bases lay in between. Here the CDR3 DNA reads TGCAGTGCTTTTAAGGGGGATACAGATGAGCAGTTCTTC. This encodes CSAFKGDTDEQFF.